This T cell receptor beta chain was sequenced in a study of neurological immune-mediated disorders. This clonotype showed up many times. Over 180 million TCR-beta sequences, together covering 15-18 subjects, were produced by every individual sequencing run that was carried out. A single record per CDR3 protein comes from TCRdb applying MiXCR to the 5' RACE reads. The table has 67,000 or so distinct CDR3 sequences, roughly 13% seen once; the top ten hold roughly 4.5%. Time point indicated: longitudinal time-point 1 (baseline). The length of the CDR3 is 13 residues. Trimming cost V 0 bases and J 7 bases, with 8 bases left between them. Germline lookup yields CDR1 SGHRS and CDR2 YFSETQ.

This TCR derives from a female donor with HTLV-1-associated myelopathy (HAM/TSP). Sequencing was done on a sample of PBMCs. This chain joins TRBV5-1 and TRBJ2-4; D not certain. As DNA, the CDR3 is TGCGCCAGCAGCTTGGATAAAGCGAACATTCAGTACTTC. Translated, it gives CASSLDKANIQYF.